This section outlines one T cell receptor (beta chain) sequence together with its context. What it binds is not known. Measured with immunoSEQ multiplex PCR; TCRdb has only the in-frame clones, and not every one. The data show about 40,000 clones, about 89% seen once. The germline V gene encodes CDR1 SGHNT and CDR2 YYREEE (reference sequence). Trimming at V came to 2 bases and at J to 7 bases, leaving 8 bases not matched to a gene. This CDR3 region has 15 residues. This entry belongs to a study of graft-versus-host responses after intestinal transplantation. Study summary: Recipients were all induced with anti-thymocyte globulin, then given tacrolimus and steroids for roughly 3 years. Study-level findings and limits: Graft-versus-host to host-versus-graft clonal ratios in allografts were high in patients with graft-donor T cell macrochimerism.

The sequenced sample was PBMCs, obtained approximately 300 days after intestinal transplant. This clonotype was obtained from a human patient who received an intestinal transplant, so some T cells may come from the graft donor. V gene TRBV5-4 combines with J gene TRBJ2-1; 8 bases align to TRBD2. The CDR3 spells CASSLAGVLANEQFF. CDR3 nucleotides: TGTGCCAGCAGCTTAGCGGGAGTCCTTGCAAATGAGCAGTTCTTC.